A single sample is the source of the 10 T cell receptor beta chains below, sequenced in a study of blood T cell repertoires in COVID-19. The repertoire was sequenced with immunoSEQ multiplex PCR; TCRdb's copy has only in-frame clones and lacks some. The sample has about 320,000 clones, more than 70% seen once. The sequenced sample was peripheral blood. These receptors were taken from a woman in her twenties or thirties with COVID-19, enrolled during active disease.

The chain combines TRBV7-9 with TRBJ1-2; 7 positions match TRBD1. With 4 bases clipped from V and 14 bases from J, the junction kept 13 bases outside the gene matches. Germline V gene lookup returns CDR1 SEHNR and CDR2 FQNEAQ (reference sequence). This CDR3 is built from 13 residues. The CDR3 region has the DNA TGTGCCAGCAGCTCCGGACGGGACAGCCATACAACCTTC. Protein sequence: CASSSGRDSHTTF.

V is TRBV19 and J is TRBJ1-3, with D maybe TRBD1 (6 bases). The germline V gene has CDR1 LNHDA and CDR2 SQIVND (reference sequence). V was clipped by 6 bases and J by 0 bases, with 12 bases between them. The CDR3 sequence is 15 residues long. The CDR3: CASSLGQSSGNTIYF. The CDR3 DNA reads TGTGCCAGTAGCCTCGGACAGAGCTCTGGAAACACCATATATTTT.

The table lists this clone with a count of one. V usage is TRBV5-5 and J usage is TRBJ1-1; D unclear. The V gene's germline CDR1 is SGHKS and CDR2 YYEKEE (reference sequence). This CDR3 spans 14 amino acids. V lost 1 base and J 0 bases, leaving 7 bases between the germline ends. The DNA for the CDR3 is TGTGCCAGCAGCTTGCGGGGAGTGAACACTGAAGCTTTCTTT. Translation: CASSLRGVNTEAFF. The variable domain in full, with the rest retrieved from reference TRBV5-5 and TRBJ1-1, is DAGVTQSPTHLIKTRGQQVTLRCSPISGHKSVSWYQQVLGQGPQFIFQYYEKEERGRGNFPDRFSARQFPNYSSELNVNALLLGDSALYLCASSLRGVNTEAFFGQGTRLTVV.

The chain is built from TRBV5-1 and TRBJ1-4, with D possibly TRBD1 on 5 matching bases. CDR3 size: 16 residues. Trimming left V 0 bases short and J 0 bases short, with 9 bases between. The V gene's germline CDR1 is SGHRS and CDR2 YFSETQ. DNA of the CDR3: TGCGCCAGCAGCTTGGGGTCCAGGGCAACTAATGAAAAACTGTTTTTT. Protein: CASSLGSRATNEKLFF.

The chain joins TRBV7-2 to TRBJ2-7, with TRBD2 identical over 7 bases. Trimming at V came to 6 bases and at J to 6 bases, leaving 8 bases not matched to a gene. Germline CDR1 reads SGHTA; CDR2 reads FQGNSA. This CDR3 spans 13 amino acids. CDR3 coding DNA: TGTGCCAGCAGTTGGTCAAGGGAGGGCGAGCAGTACGTC. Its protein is CASSWSREGEQYV.

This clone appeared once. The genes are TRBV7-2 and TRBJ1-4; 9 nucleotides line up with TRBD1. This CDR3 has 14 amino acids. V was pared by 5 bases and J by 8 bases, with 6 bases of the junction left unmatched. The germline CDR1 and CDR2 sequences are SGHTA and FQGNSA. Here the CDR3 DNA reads TGTGCCAGCAGCGCACAGGGGGCACAGGAAAAACTGTTTTTT. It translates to CASSAQGAQEKLFF.

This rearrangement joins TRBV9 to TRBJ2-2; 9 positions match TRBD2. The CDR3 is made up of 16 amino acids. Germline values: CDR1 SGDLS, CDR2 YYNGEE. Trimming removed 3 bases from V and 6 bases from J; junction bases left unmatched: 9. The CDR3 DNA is TGTGCCAGCAGCGAAAGCGGGGGGCCCCGGGCCGGGGAGCTGTTTTTT. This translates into CASSESGGPRAGELFF.

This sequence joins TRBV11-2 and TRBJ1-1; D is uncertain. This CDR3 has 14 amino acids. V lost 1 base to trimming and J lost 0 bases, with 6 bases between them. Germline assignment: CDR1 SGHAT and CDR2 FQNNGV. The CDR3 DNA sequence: TGTGCCAGCAGCTTAGCGCCGGTGAACACTGAAGCTTTCTTT. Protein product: CASSLAPVNTEAFF.

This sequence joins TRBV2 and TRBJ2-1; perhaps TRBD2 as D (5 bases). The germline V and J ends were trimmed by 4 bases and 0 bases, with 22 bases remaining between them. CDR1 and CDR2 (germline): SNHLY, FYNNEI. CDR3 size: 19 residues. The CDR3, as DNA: TGTGCCAGCAGTGGTCCGGGAATCCCCGTACGAAGCTCCTACAATGAGCAGTTCTTC. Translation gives CASSGPGIPVRSSYNEQFF.

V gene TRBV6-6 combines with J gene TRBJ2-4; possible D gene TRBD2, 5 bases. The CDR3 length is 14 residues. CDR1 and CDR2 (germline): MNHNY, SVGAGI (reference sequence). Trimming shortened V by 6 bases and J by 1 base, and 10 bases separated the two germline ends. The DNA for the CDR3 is TGTGCCAGCAGCCCCACGGGGGCCAAAAACATTCAGTACTTC. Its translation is CASSPTGAKNIQYF.